Listed here are 4 T cell receptor beta chains from one sample, sequenced in a study of technical replicates of blood from a handful of donors. Data came from immunoSEQ multiplex PCR; TCRdb stores just in-frame clones and leaves some out. The data contain about 69,000 clones, around 90% of them singletons. The sample was PBMCs. These receptors all come from a human donor in good health. Some clones in this sample may be carry-over from other donors' samples.

V and J are TRBV2 and TRBJ2-7; tentative D call: TRBD2 (5 bases). V was cut by 3 bases and J by 7 bases, with 13 bases left in between. Germline CDR1 is SNHLY and CDR2 is FYNNEI. The CDR3 has 13 residues. In nucleotides, the CDR3 is TGTGCCAGCAGTGACTGGTGGGAGAGGGAGCAGTACTTC. As protein: CASSDWWEREQYF. The variable domain in full, with the rest retrieved from reference TRBV2 and TRBJ2-7, is EPEVTQTPSHQVTQMGQEVILRCVPISNHLYFYWYRQILGQKVEFLVSFYNNEISEKSEIFDDQFSVERPDGSNFTLKIRSTKLEDSAMYFCASSDWWEREQYFGPGTRLTVT.

The V call is TRBV19, the J call TRBJ1-5, with a possible D match to TRBD1 (6 bases). With 4 bases removed from V and 2 bases from J, the gap between germline ends came to 18 bases. The CDR3 runs to 17 residues. Germline values: CDR1 LNHDA, CDR2 SQIVND (reference sequence). The CDR3 DNA is TGTGCCAGTAGTACAAGGGGCCGGACAGTTGGCAATCAGCCCCAGCATTTT. Translated: CASSTRGRTVGNQPQHF.

The V gene is TRBV20-1, the J gene TRBJ2-3; D possibly corresponds to TRBD2 (6 bases). The CDR3 covers 11 residues. The V gene lost 3 bases and the J gene lost 6 bases, with 7 bases spanning the gap. Germline V gene lookup returns CDR1 DFQATT and CDR2 SNEGSKA (reference sequence). DNA for the CDR3: TGCAGTGCTAGTCGGGAGGATACGCAGTATTTT. This codes for CSASREDTQYF.

This clone has a single count. The V and J genes are TRBV18 and TRBJ2-3; D is possibly TRBD1 (5 bases). There are 14 residues in the CDR3. Germline CDR1 and CDR2: KGHSH and LQKENI. Between the trimmed V and J ends, which lost 3 bases and 7 bases, there was a span of 14 bases. The CDR3 sequence is CASSPGQVEYTQYF. CDR3 nucleotides: TGTGCCAGCTCACCGGGGCAGGTAGAATATACGCAGTATTTT.